This T cell receptor (beta chain) was found in a study of blood T cell repertoires in COVID-19 (dated by TCRdb to about 2020). Background on the whole study: Collaborator samples came from the United States, Italy and Spain and covered acute and convalescent phases of COVID-19. The prospective study material was composed of cDNA or gDNA derived from T cells, B-cell-depleted T cells, or PBMCs. Deeply sampled blood TCRbeta repertoires from subjects exposed to, actively infected with, or recovered from COVID-19 were included in the dataset. The repertoires were released in a freely available public database meant as a resource for research on the immune response to SARS-CoV-2. Samples came from the ongoing ImmuneRACE study (first 160 participants) plus 1,254 subjects from 6 global collaborators. The sample metadata nearly always contained a de-identified subject ID, COVID-19 status, age in years and sex. Where available, HLA class I and class II types were taken from metadata supplied by the sample provider and were not determined by assay-based typing.

Beyond this particular receptor, the publication reports: How much clinical and demographic metadata was included differed by source and by participant, and the metadata was provided uncurated.

TCRbeta CDR3 regions were amplified from genomic DNA by means of the immunoSEQ Assay, a bias-controlled multiplex PCR. The authors' pipeline ran thus. The number of nucleated cells in each sample was estimated by amplification of reference gene primers within the assay. To quantify the absolute abundance of each unique TCRbeta CDR3 rearrangement, sequence reads were collapsed and filtered. Productive Simpson clonality was computed per sample as the square root of Simpson's diversity index over productive rearrangements. TCRdb retrieved this table from immuneACCESS and kept in-frame rearrangements only. Not all clones are present; in checked studies, unresolved V genes account for under half, and no reason is known for the remainder. V and J calls and clone size come straight from that table; D and trimming were deduced from the DNA. Within this sample are 200,000 to 300,000 clones, with roughly 83% of them counted one time only. In total, the top ten clones hold 5.5% to 6.5% of the sample.

At one collaborating source in Seattle, patients were enrolled during active infection and were followed longitudinally through the course of disease. Each collaborating institution followed its own protocols to collect whole blood in K2EDTA tubes. For TCRbeta analysis, collaborator samples were shipped as frozen whole blood, as isolated PBMCs, or as DNA extracted from either sample type. With regard to this clone: Its antigen target is currently unknown. It has no much larger one-base neighbor in the sample; base qualities were not kept.

Based on the germline V gene, the CDR1 and CDR2 sequences are KGHSH and LQKENI. Unmatched junction bases come to 6, with V trimmed by 3 bases and J by 5 bases. The CDR3, from cysteine to phenylalanine, totals 14 residues. Of the read, only the CDR3 DNA is kept; its 42 bases are in frame from base 1. This TCR was recovered from a woman over 75 with COVID-19, enrolled during active disease. The sample taken for sequencing was peripheral blood. The rearranged chain carries TRBV18 and TRBJ1-1; the central 7 bases match TRBD1. The DNA reads as follows: TGTGCCAGCTCACCGGTCGGACAGGATACTGAAGCTTTCTTT. It translates to CASSPVGQDTEAFF.